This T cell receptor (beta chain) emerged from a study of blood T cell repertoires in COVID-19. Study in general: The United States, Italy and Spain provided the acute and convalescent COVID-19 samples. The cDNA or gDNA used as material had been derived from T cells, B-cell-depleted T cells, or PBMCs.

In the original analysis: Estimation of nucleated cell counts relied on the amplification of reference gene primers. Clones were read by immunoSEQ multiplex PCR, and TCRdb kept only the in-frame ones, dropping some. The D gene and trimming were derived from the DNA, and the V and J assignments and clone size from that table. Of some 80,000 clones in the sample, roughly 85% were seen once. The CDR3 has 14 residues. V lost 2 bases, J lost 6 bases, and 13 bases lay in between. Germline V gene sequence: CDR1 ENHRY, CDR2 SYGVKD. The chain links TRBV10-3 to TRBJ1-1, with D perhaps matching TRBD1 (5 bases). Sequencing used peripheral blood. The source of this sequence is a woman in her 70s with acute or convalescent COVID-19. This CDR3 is CAISETADSSEAFF. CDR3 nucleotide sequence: TGTGCCATCAGTGAGACAGCTGACAGTTCTGAAGCTTTCTTT.